These T cell receptor beta chains were read from a single sample in a study of T cells in Graves' hyperthyroidism and ophthalmopathy. TCRdb recomputed calls from the multiplex PCR reads with MiXCR, one row per CDR3 protein. The data show about 300,000 distinct CDR3 sequences, roughly 15% seen once. The source material was blood. These TCRs come from a man aged 25-40 years with Graves' hyperthyroidism. Each CDR3 is given with its conserved first and last residue. A D gene is named only where the DNA matches it firmly. Clone size is given for some rows only: seen once, a few or many times, or a class if the clone is expanded.

V gene	D gene	clone size	J gene	CDR3 DNA	CDR3 protein
TRBV10-3	TRBD2	NA	TRBJ2-7	TGTGCCATCAGTGAGAGGGAACTAGCGGGAGGCGAGCAGTACTTC	CAISERELAGGEQYF
TRBV7-2	TRBD2	many	TRBJ2-3	TGTGCCAGCAGCTTAGGACTAGCGGCTGATACGCAGTATTTT	CASSLGLAADTQYF
TRBV20-1	NA	few	TRBJ2-3	TGCAGTGCTAGAGATCTTTCTTCCGGGGGCGATACGCAGTATTTT	CSARDLSSGGDTQYF
TRBV2	NA	many	TRBJ1-2	TGTGCCAGCAGTGGTCAGACCACTAACTATGGCTACACCTTC	CASSGQTTNYGYTF
TRBV5-1	TRBD1	many	TRBJ1-1	TGCGCCAGCAGCTTGGCAGGGGGCGTGCTGGGCACTGAAGCTTTCTTT	CASSLAGGVLGTEAFF
TRBV5-5	TRBD2	NA	TRBJ2-3	TGTGCCAGCAGCGTGAACGGACTAGCAGGGGATACGCAGTATTTT	CASSVNGLAGDTQYF
TRBV24-1	TRBD1	NA	TRBJ1-2	TGTGCCACCAGTGACCCGGGACAGAACTATGGCTACACCTTC	CATSDPGQNYGYTF
TRBV20-1	NA	many	TRBJ2-1	TGCAGTGCGACCAAGCTAGGGTCTTCCTACAATGAGCAGTTCTTC	CSATKLGSSYNEQFF
TRBV30	NA	NA	TRBJ2-5	TGTGCCTGGAGTGCGACCCGAGTAGAAGAGACCCAGTACTTC	CAWSATRVEETQYF
TRBV3-1	TRBD1	few	TRBJ2-5	TGTGCCAGCAGCCAAGTTGGACAGGGCGGTGCGACCCAGTACTTC	CASSQVGQGGATQYF
TRBV10-1	NA	NA	TRBJ1-1	TGCGCCAGCAGTCCAGCGGGGGTCACTGAAGCTTTCTTT	CASSPAGVTEAFF
TRBV7-3	NA	many	TRBJ2-1	TGTGCCAGCAGCTTAGGTTCGGGGGCCAACAATGAGCAGTTCTTC	CASSLGSGANNEQFF
TRBV5-1	NA	many	TRBJ1-1	TGCGCCAGCAGCTTGGAAGGGGAGCGGGCTGAAGCTTTCTTT	CASSLEGERAEAFF
TRBV6-2/TRBV6-3	NA	few	TRBJ1-4	TGTGCCAGCAGTTACGCCACCTTGGGAGAAAAACTGTTTTTT	CASSYATLGEKLFF
TRBV27	NA	NA	TRBJ2-3	TGTGCCAGCAGACGGGCAGATACGCAGTATTTT	CASRRADTQYF
TRBV12-3/TRBV12-4	NA	many	TRBJ2-3	TGTGCCAGCAGATCCTTTTTAGCGAGCACAGATACGCAGTATTTT	CASRSFLASTDTQYF
TRBV29-1	NA	many	TRBJ2-5	TGCAGCGGGGCCAGGGAACAAGAGACCCAGTACTTC	CSGAREQETQYF
TRBV27	NA	few	TRBJ2-1	TGTGCCAGCAGTTTCCCCACAGGGAATGAGCAGTTCTTC	CASSFPTGNEQFF
TRBV20-1	TRBD2	NA	TRBJ2-5	TGCAGTGCTTCTCCGGGACTAGCGGGAAAGGAAGAGACCCAGTACTTC	CSASPGLAGKEETQYF
TRBV28	TRBD1	NA	TRBJ1-5	TGTGCCAGCAGGAAAGGGGGCGTAGGCAATCAGCCCCAGCATTTT	CASRKGGVGNQPQHF
TRBV7-9	NA	few	TRBJ2-7	TGTGCCAGCAGCTCCCGCCCTGTCGGCGAGCAGTACTTC	CASSSRPVGEQYF
TRBV12-3/TRBV12-4	NA	few	TRBJ1-5	TGTGCCAGCAGTTTAGGAGGTTATGGTCAGCCCCAGCATTTT	CASSLGGYGQPQHF
TRBV15	NA	NA	TRBJ1-3	TGTGCCACCAGCAGAGATGTCCCGCGTAGCTCTGGAAACACCATATATTTT	CATSRDVPRSSGNTIYF
TRBV6-1	NA	few	TRBJ2-5	TGTGCCAGCAGTGAAGGTTATGAGACCCAGTACTTC	CASSEGYETQYF
TRBV7-8	NA	NA	TRBJ1-4	TGTGCCAGCAGTAGTCACAGGATTCCGACTAATGAAAAACTGTTTTTT	CASSSHRIPTNEKLFF
TRBV6-1	TRBD2	many	TRBJ2-1	TGTGCCAGCAGTTACACCCGGACTAGCGGGAGAGGGAATGAGCAGTTCTTC	CASSYTRTSGRGNEQFF
TRBV28	TRBD2	many	TRBJ2-3	TGTGCCACCTCCCCTCTAGGGGCTAGCGGGAGGGAACTCACAGATACGCAGTATTTT	CATSPLGASGRELTDTQYF
TRBV20-1	NA	NA	TRBJ2-3	TGCAGTGCTAGGGAAGAGGGGCGTACTAGCACAGATACGCAGTATTTT	CSAREEGRTSTDTQYF
TRBV5-4	NA	few	TRBJ1-1	TGTGCCGGCAGCTACAGAGGTAAAAACACTGAAGCTTTCTTT	CAGSYRGKNTEAFF
TRBV5-1	TRBD1	NA	TRBJ1-2	TGCGCCAGCAGCTCCCTGACAGGGGGGGAGAATGGCTACACCTTC	CASSSLTGGENGYTF
TRBV19	NA	few	TRBJ1-1	TGTGCCAGTAGGACGCTACAGGGAGGTGGGACTGAAGCTTTCTTT	CASRTLQGGGTEAFF
TRBV12-3/TRBV12-4	NA	few	TRBJ2-1	TGTGCCAGCAGCCCCAGTTACAGCGGAACTTACAATGAGCAGTTCTTC	CASSPSYSGTYNEQFF
TRBV20-1	NA	many	TRBJ1-1	TGCAGTGCTAGAGAATGGTTTTCAGAAAACACTGAAGCTTTCTTT	CSAREWFSENTEAFF
TRBV11-2	NA	NA	TRBJ1-1	TGTGCCAGCAGCAGACTGATCAACACTGAAGCTTTCTTT	CASSRLINTEAFF
TRBV24-1	TRBD1	many	TRBJ2-2	TGTGCCACCAGTGATCCCACCGGGACAGGGGCCGGGGAGCTGTTTTTT	CATSDPTGTGAGELFF
TRBV19	NA	few	TRBJ1-1	TGTGCCAGTACTTCCTCGACCGATAAAGCTTTCTTT	CASTSSTDKAFF
TRBV28	NA	NA	TRBJ1-2	TGTGCCAGCAGTTTTGCGGGAACGAACTATGGCTACACCTTC	CASSFAGTNYGYTF
TRBV7-8	NA	few	TRBJ2-3	TGTGCCAGCAGCTTAGTATCGGGCCGCACAGATACGCAGTATTTT	CASSLVSGRTDTQYF
TRBV2	NA	many	TRBJ1-3	TGTGCCAGCAGTGTCGACGGTGGAAACACCATATATTTT	CASSVDGGNTIYF